This is a list of T cell receptor beta chains from one sample in a study of CD8 T cells in ankylosing spondylitis. TCRdb re-called the 5' RACE reads with MiXCR, one entry per CDR3 protein. The sample comprises a few hundred thousand distinct CDR3 sequences, approximately 10% of which are singletons, and 21% rests with the top ten. The sequencing input was blood, either unsorted or a sorted T cell fraction (not recorded which). These receptors all stem from a male donor with ankylosing spondylitis or in good health (not recorded which). Each CDR3 is given with its conserved first and last residue. D genes are given only for firm matches. Rows may omit the clone size; those that give it use once, few, many or a size class.

D gene,clone size,CDR3 length,J gene,V gene,CDR3 protein,CDR3 DNA
TRBD2,many,16,TRBJ2-3,TRBV7-6,CASSLAGGGAVDTQYF,TGTGCCAGCAGCTTAGCTGGCGGGGGGGCGGTAGATACGCAGTATTTT
TRBD2,many,12,TRBJ2-7,TRBV7-2,CASGLAGVEQYF,TGTGCCAGTGGACTAGCGGGGGTCGAGCAGTACTTC
.,many,15,TRBJ2-6,TRBV7-9,CASSLAGVGANVLTF,TGTGCCAGCAGCTTAGCCGGGGTTGGGGCCAACGTCCTGACTTTC
.,many,13,TRBJ2-5,TRBV9,CASSVGGKETQYF,TGTGCCAGCAGCGTCGGTGGTAAGGAGACCCAGTACTTC
TRBD1,many,13,TRBJ1-1,TRBV7-3,CASSSGDRGRAFF,TGTGCCAGCAGCTCGGGGGACAGGGGACGAGCTTTCTTT
.,many,16,TRBJ2-3,TRBV7-2,CASSSQGGGVTDTQYF,TGTGCCAGCAGTTCCCAGGGGGGTGGGGTCACAGATACGCAGTATTTT
.,many,13,TRBJ1-3,TRBV6-6,CASNGLSGNTIYF,TGTGCCAGCAATGGGCTCTCTGGAAACACCATATATTTT
TRBD2,many,17,TRBJ2-1,TRBV24-1,CATSDLGSVGGGNEQFF,TGTGCCACCAGTGATTTAGGATCTGTGGGGGGGGGCAATGAGCAGTTCTTC
TRBD1,many,15,TRBJ2-7,TRBV3-1,CASSQEVQGRYEQYF,TGTGCCAGCAGCCAGGAGGTACAGGGGCGTTACGAGCAGTACTTC
.,few,14,TRBJ1-1,TRBV12-3/TRBV12-4,CASGYRAGNTEAFF,TGTGCCAGCGGATACAGGGCGGGGAACACTGAAGCTTTCTTT
.,.,13,TRBJ2-2,TRBV20-1,CSAPGDNTGELFF,TGCAGTGCTCCTGGAGATAACACCGGGGAGCTGTTTTTT
.,few,15,TRBJ1-2,TRBV5-1,CASSLAGVINYGYTF,TGCGCCAGCAGCTTGGCCGGGGTAATTAACTATGGCTACACCTTC
.,many,13,TRBJ2-5,TRBV7-3,CASSPQGRQTQYF,TGTGCCAGCAGCCCACAGGGGAGGCAGACCCAGTACTTC
.,many,16,TRBJ1-2,TRBV4-2,CASSQEFLGANYGYTF,TGTGCCAGCAGCCAAGAATTCCTCGGAGCTAACTATGGCTACACCTTC
TRBD1,few,14,TRBJ1-1,TRBV7-9,CASSYGTGGGEAFF,TGTGCCAGCAGCTACGGGACAGGGGGAGGTGAAGCTTTCTTT
.,.,13,TRBJ1-5,TRBV12-3/TRBV12-4,CASSFVTQDTQHF,TGTGCCAGCAGTTTTGTCACGCAGGATACGCAGCATTTT
TRBD2,many,15,TRBJ2-3,TRBV24-1,CATSDLTGGTDTQYF,TGTGCCACCAGTGATTTGACGGGAGGGACAGATACGCAGTATTTT